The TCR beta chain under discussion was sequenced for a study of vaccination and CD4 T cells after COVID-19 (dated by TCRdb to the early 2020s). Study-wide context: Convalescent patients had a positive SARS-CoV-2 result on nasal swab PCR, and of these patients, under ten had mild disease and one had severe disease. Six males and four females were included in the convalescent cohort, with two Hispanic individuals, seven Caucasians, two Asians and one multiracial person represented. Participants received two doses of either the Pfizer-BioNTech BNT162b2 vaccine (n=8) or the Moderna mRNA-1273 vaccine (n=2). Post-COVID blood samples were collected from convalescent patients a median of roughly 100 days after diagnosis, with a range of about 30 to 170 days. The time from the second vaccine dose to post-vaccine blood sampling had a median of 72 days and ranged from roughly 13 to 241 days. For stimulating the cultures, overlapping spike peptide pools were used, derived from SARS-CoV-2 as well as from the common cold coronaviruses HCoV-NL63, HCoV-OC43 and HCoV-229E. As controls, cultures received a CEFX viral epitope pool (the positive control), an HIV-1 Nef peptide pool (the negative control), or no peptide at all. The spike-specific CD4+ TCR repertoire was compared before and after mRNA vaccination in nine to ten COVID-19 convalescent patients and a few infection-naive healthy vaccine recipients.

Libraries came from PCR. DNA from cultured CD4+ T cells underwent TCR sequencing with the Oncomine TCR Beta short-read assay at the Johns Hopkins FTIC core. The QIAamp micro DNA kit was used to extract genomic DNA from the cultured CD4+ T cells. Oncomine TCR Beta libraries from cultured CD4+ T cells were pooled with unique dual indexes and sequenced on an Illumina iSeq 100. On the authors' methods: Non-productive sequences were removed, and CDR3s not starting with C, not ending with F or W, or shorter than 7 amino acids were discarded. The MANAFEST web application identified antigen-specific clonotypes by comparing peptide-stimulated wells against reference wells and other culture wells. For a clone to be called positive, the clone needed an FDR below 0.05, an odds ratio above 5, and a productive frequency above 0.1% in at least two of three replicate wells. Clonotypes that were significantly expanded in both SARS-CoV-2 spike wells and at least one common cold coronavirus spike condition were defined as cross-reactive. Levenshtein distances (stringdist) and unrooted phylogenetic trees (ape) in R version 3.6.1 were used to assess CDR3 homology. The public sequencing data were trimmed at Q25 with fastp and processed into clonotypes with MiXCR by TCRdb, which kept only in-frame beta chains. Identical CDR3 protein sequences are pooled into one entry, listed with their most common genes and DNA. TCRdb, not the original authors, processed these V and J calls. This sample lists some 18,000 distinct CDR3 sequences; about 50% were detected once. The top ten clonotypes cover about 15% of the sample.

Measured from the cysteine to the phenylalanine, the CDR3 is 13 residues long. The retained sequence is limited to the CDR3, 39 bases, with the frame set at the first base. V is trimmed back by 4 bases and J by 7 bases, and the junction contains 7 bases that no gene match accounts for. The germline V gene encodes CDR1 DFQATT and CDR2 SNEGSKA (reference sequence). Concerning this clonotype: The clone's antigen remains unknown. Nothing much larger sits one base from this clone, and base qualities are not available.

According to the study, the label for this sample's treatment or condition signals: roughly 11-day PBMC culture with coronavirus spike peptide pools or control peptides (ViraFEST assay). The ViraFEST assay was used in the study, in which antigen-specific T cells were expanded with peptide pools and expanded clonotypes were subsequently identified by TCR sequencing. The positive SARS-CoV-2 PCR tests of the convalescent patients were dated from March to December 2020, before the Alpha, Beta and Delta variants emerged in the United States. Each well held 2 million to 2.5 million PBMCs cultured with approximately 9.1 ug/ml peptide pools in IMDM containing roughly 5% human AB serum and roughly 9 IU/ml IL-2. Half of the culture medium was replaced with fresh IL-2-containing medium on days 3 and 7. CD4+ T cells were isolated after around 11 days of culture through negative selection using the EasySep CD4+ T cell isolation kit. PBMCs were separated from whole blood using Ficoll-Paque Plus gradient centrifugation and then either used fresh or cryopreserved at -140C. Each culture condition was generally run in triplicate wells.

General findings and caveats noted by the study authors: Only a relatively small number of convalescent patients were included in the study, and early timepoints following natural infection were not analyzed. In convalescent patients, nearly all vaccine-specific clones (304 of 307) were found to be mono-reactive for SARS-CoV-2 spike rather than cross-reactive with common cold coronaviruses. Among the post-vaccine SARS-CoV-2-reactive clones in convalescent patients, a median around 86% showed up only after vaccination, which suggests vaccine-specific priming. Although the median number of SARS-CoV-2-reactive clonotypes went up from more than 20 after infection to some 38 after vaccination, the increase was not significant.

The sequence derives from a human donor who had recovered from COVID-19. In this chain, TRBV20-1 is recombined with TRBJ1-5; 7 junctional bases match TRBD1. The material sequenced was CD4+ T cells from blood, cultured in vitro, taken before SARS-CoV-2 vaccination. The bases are TGCAGTGCTAAGGGGACAGCAACCCAGCCCCAGCATTTT. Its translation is CSAKGTATQPQHF.